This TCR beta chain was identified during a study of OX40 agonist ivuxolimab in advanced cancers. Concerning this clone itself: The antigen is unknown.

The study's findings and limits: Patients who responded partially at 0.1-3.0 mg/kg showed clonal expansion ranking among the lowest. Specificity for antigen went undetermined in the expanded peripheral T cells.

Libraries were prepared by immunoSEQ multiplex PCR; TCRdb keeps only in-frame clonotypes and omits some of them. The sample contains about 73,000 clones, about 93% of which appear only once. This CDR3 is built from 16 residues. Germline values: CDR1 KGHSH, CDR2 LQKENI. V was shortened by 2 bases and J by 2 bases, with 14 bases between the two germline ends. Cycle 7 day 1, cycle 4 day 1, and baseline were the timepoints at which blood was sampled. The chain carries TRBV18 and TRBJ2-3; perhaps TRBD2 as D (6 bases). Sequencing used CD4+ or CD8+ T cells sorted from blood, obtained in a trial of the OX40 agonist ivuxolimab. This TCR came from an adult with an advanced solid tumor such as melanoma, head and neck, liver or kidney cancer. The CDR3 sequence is CASSPVPGRHTDTQYF. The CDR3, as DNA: TGTGCCAGCTCACCAGTCCCCGGGAGACACACAGATACGCAGTATTTT.